This TCR beta chain comes out of a study of cytomegalovirus exposure and HLA in healthy donors. Study-wide points: Indistinguishable V segments such as TRBV6-2 and TRBV6-3 were excluded.

Every donor was a healthy person donating bone marrow. While unrecorded immune exposures were likely, the donors were nominally healthy when sampled. V trimming: 3 bases; J trimming: 10 bases; junction bases outside the gene matches: 13. The CDR3 length is 15 residues. The germline CDR1 and CDR2 sequences are LGHNA and YNFKEQ. On this clone: Its antigen is still unknown.

PCR employed 60 Vbeta and 13 Jbeta primers. Using immunoSEQ multiplex PCR, the repertoire was profiled, and TCRdb retains in-frame clones only, with some absent. Counted here are roughly 200,000 clones, roughly 80% occurring once; the ten biggest clones make up 2.9%. The specimen sequenced was PBMCs. The V gene is TRBV4-2, the J gene TRBJ1-1; 8 bases fit TRBD1. The sequence came from a man aged 25 to 45 in good health and CMV-seronegative. The CDR3 nucleotides are TGTGCCAGCAGCCAGTGGGTCGACAGGGGCGTTGGAGCTTTCTTT. This encodes CASSQWVDRGVGAFF.